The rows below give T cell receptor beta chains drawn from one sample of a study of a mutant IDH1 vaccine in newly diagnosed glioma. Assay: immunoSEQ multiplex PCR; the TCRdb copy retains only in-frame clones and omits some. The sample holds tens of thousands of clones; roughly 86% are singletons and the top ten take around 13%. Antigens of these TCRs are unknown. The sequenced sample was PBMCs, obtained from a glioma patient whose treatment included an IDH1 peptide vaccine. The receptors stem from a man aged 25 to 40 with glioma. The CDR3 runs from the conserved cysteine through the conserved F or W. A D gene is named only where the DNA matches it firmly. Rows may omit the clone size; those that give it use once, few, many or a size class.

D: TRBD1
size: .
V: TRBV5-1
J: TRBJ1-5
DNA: TGCGCCAGCAGCTTGGGGCAGGGGGCCAATCAGCCCCAGCATTTT
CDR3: CASSLGQGANQPQHF

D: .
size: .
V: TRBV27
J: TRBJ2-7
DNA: TGTGCCAGCAGTCCCAAGCGCGTAGGGTCCTACGAGCAGTACTTC
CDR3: CASSPKRVGSYEQYF

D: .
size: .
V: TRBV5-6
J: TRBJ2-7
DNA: TGTGCCAGCAGCGGGGGGACAGTCTACGAGCAGTACTTC
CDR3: CASSGGTVYEQYF

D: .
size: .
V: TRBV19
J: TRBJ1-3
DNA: TGTGCCAGTAGCCGACAGCTTACTGGAAACACCATATATTTT
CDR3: CASSRQLTGNTIYF

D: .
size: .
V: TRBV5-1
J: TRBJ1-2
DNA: TGCGCCAGCAGCTTACGGACCTACTTAGAAGTTGGCTACACCTTC
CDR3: CASSLRTYLEVGYTF

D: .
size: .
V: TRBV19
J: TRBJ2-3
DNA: TGTGCCAGTAGTATAGACCCGCCAAGCACAGATACGCAGTATTTT
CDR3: CASSIDPPSTDTQYF

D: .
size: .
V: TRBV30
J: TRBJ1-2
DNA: TGTGCCTGGTTAACAGGGCCCTATGGCTACACCTTC
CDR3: CAWLTGPYGYTF

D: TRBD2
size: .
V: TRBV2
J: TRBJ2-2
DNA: TGTGCCAGCACTGGGACTAGAAAGGGAATAGCCGGGGAGCTGTTTTTT
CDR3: CASTGTRKGIAGELFF

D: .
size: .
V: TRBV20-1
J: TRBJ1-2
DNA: TGCAGTGCTCTAAGGGAGGGCTACACCTTC
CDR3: CSALREGYTF

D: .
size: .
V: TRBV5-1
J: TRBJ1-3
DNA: TGCGCCAGCAGCCGGGGAGTATTTAACTCTGGAAACACCATATATTTT
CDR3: CASSRGVFNSGNTIYF

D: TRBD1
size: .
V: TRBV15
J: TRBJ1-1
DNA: TGTGCCACCAGCAGAGCAGGGGGCTGGACTGAAGCTTTCTTT
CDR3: CATSRAGGWTEAFF

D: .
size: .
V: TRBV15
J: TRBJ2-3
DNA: TGTGCCACCAGCAGGGGACTTTACACAGATACGCAGTATTTT
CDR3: CATSRGLYTDTQYF

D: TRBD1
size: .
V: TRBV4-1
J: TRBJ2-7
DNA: TGCGCCAGCAGCTCAGGACAGGGGCAGTACTTC
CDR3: CASSSGQGQYF

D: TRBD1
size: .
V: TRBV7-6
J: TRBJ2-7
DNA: TGTGCCAGCAGCTTAGGAGGCACAGGGGGCTACGAGCAGTACTTC
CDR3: CASSLGGTGGYEQYF

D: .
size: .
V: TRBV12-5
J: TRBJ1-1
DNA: TGTGCTAGTGGTCTCCCGGGGGGGGGAGCTTTCTTT
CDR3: CASGLPGGGAFF

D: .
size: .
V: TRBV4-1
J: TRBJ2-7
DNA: TGCGCCAGCAGCCAGGCCCGACTAGAGTACGAGCAGTACTTC
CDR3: CASSQARLEYEQYF

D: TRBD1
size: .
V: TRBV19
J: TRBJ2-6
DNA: TGTGCCAGTAGCGGGACAGGGGGCTCTGGGGCCAACGTCCTGACTTTC
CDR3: CASSGTGGSGANVLTF

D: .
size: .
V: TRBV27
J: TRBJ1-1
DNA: TGTGCCAGCAGTTTATTTTCCCAACCGAACACTGAAGCTTTCTTT
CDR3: CASSLFSQPNTEAFF

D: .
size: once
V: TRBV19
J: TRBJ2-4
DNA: TGTGCCAGTAGTATTACCCAGAACACCAAAAACATTCAGTACTTC
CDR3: CASSITQNTKNIQYF